Listed below are T cell receptor beta chains from one sample, sequenced in a study of T cell responses to AZD1222 COVID-19 vaccine. Repertoires were generated with immunoSEQ multiplex PCR, while TCRdb's copy carries only in-frame clones and drops some. Among over 150,000 clones listed, around 90% were seen once. Sequencing used peripheral blood, obtained on day 0 of AZD1222 vaccination. The receptors were gathered from an adult in good health. Each CDR3 is given with its conserved first and last residue. A D gene is named only where the DNA matches it firmly. The size field is filled for only some rows; it gives once, few, many or a size class.

J	D	V	size	CDR3	DNA
TRBJ1-4	.	TRBV19	.	CASSPRGDEKLFF	TGTGCCAGTAGTCCCCGAGGGGATGAAAAACTGTTTTTT
TRBJ2-7	.	TRBV2	once	CASSSMGGEQYF	TGTGCCAGCAGCTCCATGGGCGGCGAGCAGTACTTC
TRBJ1-6	.	TRBV5-6	few	CASSLGSGGGYNSPLHF	TGTGCCAGCAGCTTGGGATCGGGGGGCGGCTATAATTCACCCCTCCACTTT
TRBJ2-2	.	TRBV28	.	CASRFSSLEELFF	TGTGCCAGCAGATTTAGTTCTTTAGAGGAGCTGTTTTTT
TRBJ1-3	.	TRBV5-4	.	CASGLDPSSGNTIYF	TGTGCCAGTGGACTCGATCCGAGCTCTGGAAACACCATATATTTT
TRBJ2-7	TRBD1	TRBV19	.	CASRPGQSYYEQYF	TGTGCCAGTAGGCCGGGACAGAGTTATTACGAGCAGTACTTC
TRBJ2-7	TRBD2	TRBV4-3	.	CASSQDEAGGTYEQYF	TGCGCCAGCAGCCAAGACGAAGCGGGAGGAACCTACGAGCAGTACTTC
TRBJ1-5	.	TRBV6-6	once	CASSQGSNQPQHF	TGTGCCAGCAGTCAGGGGAGCAATCAGCCCCAGCATTTT
TRBJ2-2	.	TRBV11-3	.	CASSLEEGRELFF	TGTGCCAGCAGCTTAGAAGAGGGCCGCGAGCTGTTTTTT
TRBJ1-2	.	TRBV30	.	CAWSVRAVTNYGYTF	TGTGCCTGGAGTGTTCGGGCTGTAACTAACTATGGCTACACCTTC
TRBJ1-4	TRBD1	TRBV30	.	CAWSSPRGTNEKLFF	TGTGCCTGGAGCTCACCCAGGGGGACTAATGAAAAACTGTTTTTT
TRBJ2-5	TRBD1	TRBV27	once	CASSKNRGTTETQYF	TGTGCCAGCAGTAAAAACAGGGGAACCACCGAGACCCAGTACTTC
TRBJ2-3	.	TRBV28	.	CASSPGGGSTDTQYF	TGTGCCAGCAGTCCAGGTGGGGGAAGCACAGATACGCAGTATTTT
TRBJ1-2	.	TRBV30	.	CAWNVANYGYTF	TGTGCCTGGAATGTAGCTAACTATGGCTACACCTTC
TRBJ2-7	.	TRBV7-2	.	CASSLRVAQSPIYEQYF	TGTGCCAGCAGCTTACGGGTGGCCCAGTCGCCTATCTACGAGCAGTACTTC
TRBJ1-1	.	TRBV5-1	.	CASSLAGGYTEAFF	TGCGCCAGCAGCTTGGCCGGGGGCTACACTGAAGCTTTCTTT
TRBJ1-5	.	TRBV18	.	CASSGLLGGNQPQHF	TGTGCCAGCTCGGGGCTGCTGGGAGGCAATCAGCCCCAGCATTTT
TRBJ1-6	.	TRBV2	few	CASSKGSEPYSPLHF	TGTGCCAGCAGTAAGGGAAGCGAGCCTTATTCACCCCTCCACTTT
TRBJ2-3	.	TRBV19	.	CASSPASHGGQYF	TGTGCCAGTAGTCCAGCATCCCATGGGGGGCAGTATTTT
TRBJ2-1	TRBD1	TRBV7-9	.	CASSTSGGSYNEQFF	TGTGCCAGCAGTACTTCAGGGGGCTCGTACAATGAGCAGTTCTTC
TRBJ2-5	.	TRBV10-1	.	CASSTGGLRETQYF	TGCGCCAGCAGCACAGGGGGACTAAGGGAGACCCAGTACTTC
TRBJ2-7	.	TRBV5-1	.	CASSLGTASYEQYF	TGCGCCAGCAGCTTGGGGACGGCTTCCTACGAGCAGTACTTC
TRBJ1-1	.	TRBV6-1	.	CASSERGTEAFF	TGTGCCAGCAGTGAAAGGGGCACTGAAGCTTTCTTT
TRBJ1-1	.	TRBV18	.	CASSPPTQRNTEAFF	TGTGCCAGCTCACCACCGACCCAGCGAAACACTGAAGCTTTCTTT
TRBJ1-4	.	TRBV19	.	CATSPAASKNEKLFF	TGTGCCACCTCCCCGGCTGCGAGCAAAAATGAAAAACTGTTTTTT
TRBJ1-4	.	TRBV19	.	CASSPGALEKLFF	TGTGCCAGTAGTCCAGGGGCTCTCGAAAAACTGTTTTTT
TRBJ2-2	.	TRBV11-3	.	CASSYGQNTGELFF	TGTGCCAGCAGCTACGGACAGAACACCGGGGAGCTGTTTTTT
TRBJ1-3	TRBD1	TRBV3-1/TRBV3-2	.	CASSPYRGYSGNTIYF	TGTGCCAGCAGCCCCTACAGGGGGTACTCTGGAAACACCATATATTTT
TRBJ2-3	TRBD2	TRBV5-4	.	CASSFSGGGTDTQYF	TGTGCCAGCAGCTTTTCTGGCGGGGGTACAGATACGCAGTATTTT
TRBJ1-1	.	TRBV28	.	CASSLVTNTEAFF	TGTGCCAGCAGTTTGGTCACAAACACTGAAGCTTTCTTT
TRBJ1-2	.	TRBV19	.	CASSNSRGGSYGYTF	TGTGCCAGTAGTAACTCCCGGGGAGGGAGCTATGGCTACACCTTC
TRBJ1-2	TRBD1	TRBV7-2	few	CASSLELGRGGGYTF	TGTGCCAGCAGCTTAGAACTGGGCAGGGGGGGTGGCTACACCTTC
TRBJ1-2	.	TRBV5-1	.	CASQERAGPDYGYTF	TGCGCCAGCCAAGAGCGTGCGGGGCCCGACTATGGCTACACCTTC
TRBJ2-2	.	TRBV2	.	CASSSSRPTGELFF	TGTGCCAGCAGCTCTAGCCGGCCGACCGGGGAGCTGTTTTTT
TRBJ1-2	TRBD1	TRBV6-5	.	CASGGRGQSYGYTF	TGTGCCTCGGGTGGCAGGGGGCAATCCTATGGCTACACCTTC
TRBJ2-1	.	TRBV6-5	.	CASRSLPNSYNEQFF	TGTGCCAGCCGATCGTTGCCTAACTCCTACAATGAGCAGTTCTTC
TRBJ2-3	.	TRBV6-5	.	CASSYSNQGRTDTQYF	TGTGCCAGCAGTTACTCGAACCAGGGTCGCACAGATACGCAGTATTTT
TRBJ2-7	.	TRBV28	.	CAGSPGGAYEQYF	TGTGCAGGCAGTCCCGGGGGCGCCTACGAGCAGTACTTC
TRBJ1-5	TRBD1	TRBV4-1	.	CASGASDRGNQPQHF	TGCGCCAGCGGCGCCTCGGACAGGGGAAATCAGCCCCAGCATTTT
TRBJ1-5	.	TRBV19	.	CASRTGLQPQHF	TGTGCCAGTAGAACCGGACTGCAGCCCCAGCATTTT
TRBJ2-5	TRBD1	TRBV29-1	.	CSAQGASGETQYF	TGCAGCGCGCAGGGGGCAAGTGGGGAGACCCAGTACTTC
TRBJ2-1	.	TRBV4-3	.	CASSQLVHTEQFF	TGCGCCAGCAGCCAATTAGTTCATACTGAGCAGTTCTTC
TRBJ1-1	.	TRBV6-1	once	CASSWGSEAFF	TGTGCCAGCAGTTGGGGGAGTGAAGCTTTCTTT
TRBJ2-1	TRBD2	TRBV5-1	few	CASSLEGPRLAEYNEQFF	TGCGCCAGCAGCTTGGAAGGCCCCAGACTAGCGGAATACAATGAGCAGTTCTTC
TRBJ2-5	TRBD2	TRBV5-1	.	CASSSSVGSGIQETQYF	TGCGCCAGCAGCTCCTCGGTCGGTAGCGGGATCCAAGAGACCCAGTACTTC
TRBJ2-1	.	TRBV5-4	once	CASSSQTLPNEQFF	TGTGCCAGCAGCTCGCAGACTCTGCCCAATGAGCAGTTCTTC
TRBJ1-4	.	TRBV25-1	.	CASSERMSVEKLFF	TGTGCCAGCAGTGAAAGGATGTCCGTCGAAAAACTGTTTTTT
TRBJ2-7	.	TRBV2	once	CASYASSYEQYF	TGTGCCAGCTATGCCAGCTCCTACGAGCAGTACTTC
TRBJ1-4	.	TRBV6-1	.	CASSEPGHSPKLFF	TGTGCCAGCAGTGAGCCGGGACACTCTCCCAAACTGTTTTTT
TRBJ2-1	.	TRBV19	.	CASSPRQPISYNEQFF	TGTGCCAGTAGTCCAAGACAGCCAATCTCCTACAATGAGCAGTTCTTC
TRBJ2-2	.	TRBV5-1	.	CASSSQGNSGELFF	TGCGCCAGCAGCTCACAGGGTAATAGCGGGGAGCTGTTTTTT
TRBJ2-2	.	TRBV10-2	.	CASSDLNTGELFF	TGCGCCAGCAGTGATCTGAACACCGGGGAGCTGTTTTTT
TRBJ2-2	.	TRBV19	.	CASSIVGRNTGELFF	TGTGCCAGTAGTATCGTCGGGAGAAACACCGGGGAGCTGTTTTTT
TRBJ2-7	TRBD1	TRBV28	.	CASSPDSGTGYLRGQYF	TGTGCCAGCAGTCCTGATTCCGGGACAGGGTATCTACGAGGACAGTACTTC
TRBJ1-5	TRBD1	TRBV7-9	.	CASSSTGVNQPQHF	TGTGCCAGCAGCTCTACAGGGGTCAATCAGCCCCAGCATTTT